Listed below are T cell receptor beta chains from one sample, sequenced in a study of identical twins. Each CDR3 protein gets one entry after TCRdb re-called the 5' RACE reads with MiXCR. The table lists about 490,000 distinct CDR3 sequences, 13% to 15% of them singletons, with 0.44% in the top ten. These sequences were also reported in another study, on yellow fever vaccine responses in identical twins.

Material: CD4+ T cells sorted from blood. Receptors originate from a woman between 18 and 29 years old in good health. The CDR3 runs from the conserved cysteine through the conserved F or W. Each record gives: CDR3 protein, J gene, V gene.

CASGLIAGGFDEQFF TRBJ2-1 TRBV7-8
CSEDASGGGETQYF TRBJ2-5 TRBV20-1
CATSLTSGVSYEQYF TRBJ2-7 TRBV15
CASSLVFSGNTIYF TRBJ1-3 TRBV12-3/TRBV12-4
CASSPTRDEQFF TRBJ2-1 TRBV12-3/TRBV12-4
CATSNPTSPTDTQYF TRBJ2-3 TRBV15
CASSTVGGTSYNSPLHF TRBJ1-6 TRBV3-1
CASSVTQNTEAFF TRBJ1-1 TRBV2
CASSQEVGSGRTYNEQFF TRBJ2-1 TRBV14
CASRAGLAGSEQYF TRBJ2-7 TRBV6-1
CSASQGRNEKLFF TRBJ1-4 TRBV20-1
CASSQETIRNEQYF TRBJ2-7 TRBV4-1
CATRDSGYTDTQYF TRBJ2-3 TRBV24-1
CASSFDSSVTEAFF TRBJ1-1 TRBV12-3/TRBV12-4
CASSPVSGTEAFF TRBJ1-1 TRBV7-9
CASSLDRDGNTIYF TRBJ1-3 TRBV6-1
CSAGGWRNTEAFF TRBJ1-1 TRBV20-1
CASRASEQTQYF TRBJ2-5 TRBV11-2
CASRPGTSGTGELFF TRBJ2-2 TRBV10-1
CASSLTNYRDAQETQYF TRBJ2-5 TRBV5-1
CASSEYTEAFF TRBJ1-1 TRBV10-2
CATSRDFGGTKNIQYF TRBJ2-4 TRBV15
CASSQDYFGLSDEQFF TRBJ2-1 TRBV27
CASSLSGLAGTYNEQFF TRBJ2-1 TRBV12-3/TRBV12-4
CASSEQGSADTQYF TRBJ2-3 TRBV2
CASSFTGGRQPQHF TRBJ1-5 TRBV12-3/TRBV12-4
CAISVVTVGSEQFF TRBJ2-1 TRBV10-3
CASSSVRDSYNEQFF TRBJ2-1 TRBV5-1
CASSLRQGDEQFF TRBJ2-1 TRBV18